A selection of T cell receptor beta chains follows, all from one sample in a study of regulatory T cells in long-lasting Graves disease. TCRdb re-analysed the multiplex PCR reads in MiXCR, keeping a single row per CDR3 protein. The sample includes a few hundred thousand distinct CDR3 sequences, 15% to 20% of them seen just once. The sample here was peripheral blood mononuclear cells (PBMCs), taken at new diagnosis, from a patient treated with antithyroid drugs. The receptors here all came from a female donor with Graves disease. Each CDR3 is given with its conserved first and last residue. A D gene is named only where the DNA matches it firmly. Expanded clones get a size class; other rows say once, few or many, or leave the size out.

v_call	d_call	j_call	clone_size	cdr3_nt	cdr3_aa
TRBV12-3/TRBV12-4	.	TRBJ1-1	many	TGTGCCAGCACCTTAGGGGGGGGCTTCACTGAAGCTTTCTTT	CASTLGGGFTEAFF
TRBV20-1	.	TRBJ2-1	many	TGCAGTGCCATCGACTCGATCGTCCGCAATGAGCAGTTCTTC	CSAIDSIVRNEQFF
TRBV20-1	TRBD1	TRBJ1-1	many	TGCAGTGTCAAACAGGGGGGGAACACTGAAGCTTTCTTT	CSVKQGGNTEAFF
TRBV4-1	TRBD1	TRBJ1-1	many	TGCGCCAGCAGCCGGGACAGGGGTATGGCTGAAGCTTTCTTT	CASSRDRGMAEAFF
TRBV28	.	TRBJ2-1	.	TGTGCCAGCAGAAGAGACGGCTTTACCTCCTACAATGAGCAGTTCTTC	CASRRDGFTSYNEQFF
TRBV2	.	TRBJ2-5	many	TGTGCCAGCAGTCCCCAGCAAGAGACCCAGTACTTC	CASSPQQETQYF
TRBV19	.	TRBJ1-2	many	TGTGCCAGTAGTCCCTTGGACAAGGCGGGCGGCTACACCTTC	CASSPLDKAGGYTF
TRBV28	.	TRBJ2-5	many	TGTGCCAGCAGCCCCAGGGGGGCCCTACAAGAGACCCAGTACTTC	CASSPRGALQETQYF
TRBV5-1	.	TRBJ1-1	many	TGTGCCAGCAGCGAAGACAGCCACATGAACACTGAAGCTTTCTTT	CASSEDSHMNTEAFF
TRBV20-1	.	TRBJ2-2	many	TGCAGTGCTAGACGGATCCCCGGGGAGCTGTTTTTT	CSARRIPGELFF
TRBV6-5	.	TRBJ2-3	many	TGTGCCAGCAGTTACTCGCGAGGATCCACAGATACGCAGTATTTT	CASSYSRGSTDTQYF
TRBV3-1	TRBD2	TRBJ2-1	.	TGTGCCAGGAACGCTAGGGGGACTAGAGATCCCAATGAGCAGTTCTTC	CARNARGTRDPNEQFF
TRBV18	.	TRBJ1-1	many	TGTGCCAGCTCACCACCGTCCAGGGAAGCTTTCTTT	CASSPPSREAFF
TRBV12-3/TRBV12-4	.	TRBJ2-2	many	TGTGCCAGCAGTCTTACAGTACTCGGAACCGGGGAGCTGTTTTTT	CASSLTVLGTGELFF
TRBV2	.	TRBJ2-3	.	TGTGCCAGCAGCTTTGCTAGCACAGATACGCAGTATTTT	CASSFASTDTQYF
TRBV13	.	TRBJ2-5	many	TGTGCCAGCAGCTTCCTCGAAGGGAACCAAGAGACCCAGTACTTC	CASSFLEGNQETQYF
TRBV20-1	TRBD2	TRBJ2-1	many	TGCAGTGCTAGGGGGGGGACTAGCGGATACTACAATGAGCAGTTCTTC	CSARGGTSGYYNEQFF
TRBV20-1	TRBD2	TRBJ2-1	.	TGCAGTGCTAACCCTGGACTAGCGGGAAGTAATGAGCAGTTCTTC	CSANPGLAGSNEQFF
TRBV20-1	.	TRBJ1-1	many	TGCAGTGCTAGAGATCCTGGAGGGAGTGAAGCTTTCTTT	CSARDPGGSEAFF
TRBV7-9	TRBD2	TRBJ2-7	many	TGTGCCAGCAGGTACACGCGGGGTGCGGGGGCCTACGAGCAGTACTTC	CASRYTRGAGAYEQYF
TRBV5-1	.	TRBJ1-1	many	TGTGCCAGCAGTTTTTACCAGGGGAGGAGAGTCACTGAAGCTTTCTTT	CASSFYQGRRVTEAFF
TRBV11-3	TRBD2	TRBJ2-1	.	TGTGCCAGCAGCTTACGACTAGCGGGAGACGATGAGCAGTTCTTC	CASSLRLAGDDEQFF
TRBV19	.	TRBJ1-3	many	TGTGCCAGTACCTCAACAGGGTTGGTTGGAAACACCATATATTTT	CASTSTGLVGNTIYF
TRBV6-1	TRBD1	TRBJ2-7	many	TGTGCCAGCAGGGGGACAGGTCCCCACGAGCAGTACTTC	CASRGTGPHEQYF
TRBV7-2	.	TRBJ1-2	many	TGTGCCAGCAGCTTATCCAGGGCGGGAGGCTACACCTTC	CASSLSRAGGYTF
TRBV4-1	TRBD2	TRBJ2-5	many	TGCGCCAGCAGCCAATCCGCCGGCTGGACTAGCGGGATCTGGGAGACCCAGTACTTC	CASSQSAGWTSGIWETQYF
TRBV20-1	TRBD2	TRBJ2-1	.	TGCAGTGCTAGACCGACTAGCAGATACAATGAGCAGTTCTTC	CSARPTSRYNEQFF
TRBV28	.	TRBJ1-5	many	TGTGCCAGCGAAATGGGGCAGGATGACCAGCCCCAGCATTTT	CASEMGQDDQPQHF
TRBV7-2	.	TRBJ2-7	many	TGTGCCAGCAGCCTAGGGCGCCAAAACTACGAGCAGTACTTC	CASSLGRQNYEQYF
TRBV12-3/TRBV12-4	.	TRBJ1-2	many	TGTGCCAGCAGTTTTGAGGTCCGCTATGGCTACACCTTC	CASSFEVRYGYTF
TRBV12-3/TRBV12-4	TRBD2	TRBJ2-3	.	TGTGCCAGCAGCCTTAGCGGGAGTTCAGATACGCAGTATTTT	CASSLSGSSDTQYF
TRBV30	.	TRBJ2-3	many	TGTGCCTGGAGCCAACTGGGCAGATCGTCAGAGGATACGCAGTATTTT	CAWSQLGRSSEDTQYF
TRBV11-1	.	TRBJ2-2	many	TGTGCCAGCAGCTTAATTAGAGGCGGGGAGCTGTTTTTT	CASSLIRGGELFF
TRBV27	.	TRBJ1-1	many	TGTGCCAGCAGTTTAAGTTTTAGGGCGACGAACACTGAAGCTTTCTTT	CASSLSFRATNTEAFF
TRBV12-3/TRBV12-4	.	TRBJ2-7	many	TGTGCCAGCAGTTTAGTATGGCTAGGGCCGGGGGACGAGCAGTACTTC	CASSLVWLGPGDEQYF
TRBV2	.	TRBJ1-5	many	TGTGCCAGCAGTGAACTTTGGTCCAACAATCAGCCCCAGCATTTT	CASSELWSNNQPQHF
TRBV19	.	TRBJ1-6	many	TGTGCCAGTAGTGCGATGGGACACCCATCCAATTCACCCCTCCACTTT	CASSAMGHPSNSPLHF
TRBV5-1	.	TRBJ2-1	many	TGCGCCAGCGGCCAATACAATGAGCAGTTCTTC	CASGQYNEQFF
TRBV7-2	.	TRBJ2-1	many	TGTGCCAGCAGCCCGGACTCTATGGGACAGTTCTTC	CASSPDSMGQFF
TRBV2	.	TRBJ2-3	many	TGTGCCAGCAGTCCTCCGGGAGTCCTCCGTGATACGCAGTATTTT	CASSPPGVLRDTQYF
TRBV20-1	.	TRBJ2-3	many	TGCAGTGCTACCCTCGGGGAGGTGAACACAGATACGCAGTATTTT	CSATLGEVNTDTQYF
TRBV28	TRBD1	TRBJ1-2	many	TGTGCCAGCAGCAGGCCGGGACAGGCCTATGGCTACACCTTC	CASSRPGQAYGYTF
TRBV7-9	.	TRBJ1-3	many	TGTGCCAGCAGCTTAGGGTTGGACAACTCTGGAAACACCATATATTTT	CASSLGLDNSGNTIYF
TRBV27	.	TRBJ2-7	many	TGTGCCAGCAGTCCCCTTTCTTCGCGGGGAGGGGGGGTGCGCGAGCAGTACTTC	CASSPLSSRGGGVREQYF
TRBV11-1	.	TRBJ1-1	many	TGTGCCAGCAGCTTACGACCTGAAGCTTTCTTT	CASSLRPEAFF